This entry lists 21 T cell receptor beta chains sequenced from one sample in a study of breast tumors, draining lymph nodes, adjacent tissues (TCRdb year 2016). The lymph node samples were taken from the axillary draining lymph nodes of breast cancer patients. Libraries were built with multiplex PCR. Instrument on record: Illumina HiSeq 2000. TCRdb itself trimmed the public reads at Q25 with fastp, ran MiXCR and retained productive beta chains. Identical CDR3 proteins give one entry, which carries the most common genes and DNA. The sample data list about 130,000 distinct CDR3 sequences, and 15% to 20% of these were observed just once. The ten largest clonotypes hold under 4.5% of the sample. The sequencing sample was made of axillary lymph node tissue. The source of these receptors is a female donor with breast cancer. Some clones in this sample may be carry-over from other donors' samples.

This sequence joins TRBV18 and TRBJ1-5, with D possibly TRBD1 on 5 matching bases. The CDR3 runs 13 residues. V was trimmed by 4 bases and J by 6 bases, leaving 10 bases between them. Germline loops: CDR1 KGHSH, CDR2 LQKENI. CDR3 DNA: TGTGCCAGCTCACTATCAACAGGTCAGCCCCAGCATTTT. It encodes CASSLSTGQPQHF.

This clonotype was counted between two and nine times. The genes are TRBV19 and TRBJ1-1, with 9 nucleotides matching TRBD1. CDR3 length: 14 residues. The V gene's germline CDR1 is LNHDA and CDR2 SQIVND (reference sequence). Trimming cost V 5 bases and J 3 bases; bases outside gene matches: 4. The CDR3 DNA is TGTGCCAGTAGTCAAACAGGGGGCTACACTGAAGCTTTCTTT. This codes for CASSQTGGYTEAFF. Drawing the rest from reference TRBV19 and TRBJ1-1, the complete variable domain is DGGITQSPKYLFRKEGQNVTLSCEQNLNHDAMYWYRQDPGQGLRLIYYSQIVNDFQKGDIAEGYSVSREKKESFPLTVTSAQKNPTAFYLCASSQTGGYTEAFFGQGTRLTVV.

The chain recombines TRBV12-3 or TRBV12-4 with TRBJ2-5, with 10 nucleotides matching TRBD2. This CDR3 has 17 amino acids. With V trimmed by 5 bases and J by 0 bases, 9 bases remained unmatched. The CDR3: CASSNRRLAGDQETQYF. For the CDR3, the DNA is TGTGCCAGCAGTAACCGAAGGCTAGCGGGGGACCAAGAGACCCAGTACTTC.

Many counts were recorded for this clonotype. This chain uses TRBV7-9 with TRBJ2-2; TRBD1 matches at 10 bases. The V and J ends lost 2 bases and 6 bases, in that order; junction bases with no gene match: 6. The CDR3 totals 16 residues. Germline V gives CDR1 SEHNR, CDR2 FQNEAQ (reference sequence). CDR3 amino acids: CASSLFRDRGAGELFF. The CDR3 DNA reads TGTGCCAGCAGCTTATTCCGGGACAGGGGCGCCGGGGAGCTGTTTTTT.

This clonotype appeared many times. This chain uses TRBV28 with TRBJ1-6, with D perhaps matching TRBD1 (5 bases). Germline V gene sequence: CDR1 MDHEN, CDR2 SYDVKM. The CDR3 has 14 residues. V was cut by 5 bases and J by 10 bases, with 15 bases left in between. The CDR3 sequence is CASSPGQIRSPLHF. CDR3 DNA: TGTGCCAGCAGTCCTGGACAAATTCGATCACCCCTCCACTTT.

This clonotype was observed a few times. The V and J genes are TRBV11-2 and TRBJ2-3; the D is unclear. V lost 4 bases and J lost 0, with 14 bases in between. The CDR3 loop spans 16 amino acids. Germline V gives CDR1 SGHAT, CDR2 FQNNGV. As DNA, the CDR3 is TGTGCCAGCAGCTCTCGCGGCCGATCTAGCACAGATACGCAGTATTTT. Amino acid sequence: CASSSRGRSSTDTQYF.

This clonotype was observed many times. The chain has TRBV7-6 and TRBJ1-2, with 8 bases matching TRBD1. The V and J ends lost 5 bases and 0 bases, in that order; junction bases with no gene match: 5. The V gene's germline CDR1 is SGHVS and CDR2 FNYEAQ. CDR3 size: 15 residues. The CDR3 sequence: CASSPQGEANYGYTF. CDR3 bases: TGTGCCAGCAGCCCACAGGGGGAGGCTAACTATGGCTACACCTTC.

Points on this clonotype: The junction departs from the called germline gene at one end, perhaps through a read error. The chain links TRBV11-2 to TRBJ1-3; D remains ambiguous. Germline V gene data show CDR1 as SGHAT and CDR2 as FQNNGV. The length of the CDR3 is 16 residues. CDR3 nucleotide sequence: TGTGCCGGCAGCTTAGCCGGGGTGATTACTGGAAACACCATATATTTT. This codes for CAGSLAGVITGNTIYF.

This clonotype was counted many times. The CDR3 DNA is TGTGCCAGCACCTCCGAAGGGACAGGGTCCAGTGAGCAGTTCTTC. It codes for CASTSEGTGSSEQFF. The rearrangement joins TRBV12-3 or TRBV12-4 to TRBJ2-1, with 9 bases aligning to TRBD1. The CDR3 is made up of 15 amino acids. V shed 7 bases and J 9 bases; nucleotides not matched to a gene: 13.

In this sample, this clonotype turned up many times. V and J are TRBV5-5 and TRBJ1-5; D unclear. With 1 base removed from V and 2 bases from J, the gap between germline ends came to 4 bases. Germline CDR1 and CDR2: SGHKS and YYEKEE (reference sequence). The CDR3 runs 13 residues. The CDR3, as DNA: TGTGCCAGCAGCTTGCGTGGCAATCAGCCCCAGCATTTT. This encodes CASSLRGNQPQHF.

The V gene is TRBV9, the J gene TRBJ2-2; no reliable D call. The CDR3 consists of 13 residues. The V end was cut by 0 bases, the J end by 7 bases, with 7 bases between. Germline CDR1 SGDLS, CDR2 YYNGEE. In DNA form, the CDR3 reads TGTGCCAGCAGCGTAGTAGACGGCGGGGAGCTGTTTTTT. Translation: CASSVVDGGELFF.

Only a few counts were recorded for this clonotype. The rearrangement joins TRBV6-1 to TRBJ1-1; D may be TRBD1 (5 bases). Trimming pared 2 bases from V and 5 bases from J, leaving 9 bases between. Per germline, CDR1 MNHNS and CDR2 SASEGT. This CDR3 region has 13 residues. CDR3 amino acids: CASSEQGRTEAFF. CDR3 bases: TGTGCCAGCAGTGAACAGGGAAGGACTGAAGCTTTCTTT.

There are many counts of this clonotype. The chain links TRBV6-1 to TRBJ2-1; 7 bases match TRBD1. This CDR3 contains 15 residues. The germline V gene encodes CDR1 MNHNS and CDR2 SASEGT. Losses at the gene ends were 4 bases for V and 5 bases for J; bases not matched to a gene: 8. Written as DNA, the CDR3 is TGTGCCAGCAGTGCGGACAGGTTCCTTAACAATGAGCAGTTCTTC. It specifies CASSADRFLNNEQFF.

This clonotype was counted many times. The chain is built from TRBV19 and TRBJ1-5; D remains ambiguous. This CDR3 has 16 amino acids. V lost 4 bases and J lost 0, with 13 bases in between. Germline loops: CDR1 LNHDA, CDR2 SQIVND (reference sequence). CDR3 residues: CASSRGRPYSNQPQHF. The CDR3 bases are TGTGCCAGTAGTAGAGGACGGCCCTATAGCAATCAGCCCCAGCATTTT.

This clonotype showed up many times. This chain connects TRBV5-6 to TRBJ1-2; 7 bases are a match to TRBD1. The germline gives CDR1 SGHDT, CDR2 YYEEEE. V lost 0 bases to trimming and J lost 4 bases; unmatched junction nucleotides: 12. The CDR3 contains 17 residues. This CDR3 is CASSLAGTAASGYGYTF. In DNA, the CDR3 is TGTGCCAGCAGCTTGGCCGGGACAGCCGCCAGCGGCTATGGCTACACCTTC. Filled out from reference TRBV5-6 and TRBJ1-2, the complete variable domain reads DAGVTQSPTHLIKTRGQQVTLRCSPKSGHDTVSWYQQALGQGPQFIFQYYEEEERQRGNFPDRFSGHQFPNYSSELNVNALLLGDSALYLCASSLAGTAASGYGYTFGSGTRLTVV.

There are many counts of this clonotype. The chain uses TRBV9 and TRBJ1-6; D unresolved. The CDR3 sequence is 13 residues long. V was cut by 3 bases and J by 4 bases, with 5 bases left in between. Germline CDR1 SGDLS, CDR2 YYNGEE. Here the CDR3 reads CASSARYNSPLHF. CDR3 bases: TGTGCCAGCAGCGCAAGGTATAATTCACCCCTCCACTTT. Based on the CDR3 plus reference TRBV9 and TRBJ1-6, the full variable domain is DSGVTQTPKHLITATGQRVTLRCSPRSGDLSVYWYQQSLDQGLQFLIQYYNGEERAKGNILERFSAQQFPDLHSELNLSSLELGDSALYFCASSARYNSPLHFGNGTRLTVT.

To note about this clonotype: This may be a read error: a much more frequent sequence differs by one nucleotide. The V gene is TRBV5-4, the J gene TRBJ2-1, with no clear D. V lost 0 bases, J lost 1 base, and 11 bases lay in between. This CDR3 has 16 amino acids. The germline CDR1 and CDR2 sequences are SGHNT and YYREEE (reference sequence). In DNA form, the CDR3 reads TGTGCCAGCAGCTTGGGTGTAGGAATTTCCTACAATGAGCAGTTCTTC. This sequence encodes CASSLGVGISYNEQFF.

This clonotype was counted ten times or more. The chain is built from TRBV7-9 and TRBJ2-5; D is perhaps TRBD2 (5 bases). The germline V gene has CDR1 SEHNR and CDR2 FQNEAQ (reference sequence). This CDR3 is built from 16 residues. V lost 7 bases and J 3 bases, leaving 21 bases between the germline ends. In nucleotides, the CDR3 is TGTGCCAGCAACCGGGGATACGGGTCAGACGAAGAGACCCAGTACTTC. Residues: CASNRGYGSDEETQYF.

Note on this clonotype: Just one base apart from a much larger clone, this may be a read error. This chain uses TRBV20-1 with TRBJ2-7; D perhaps matches TRBD2 (6 bases). This CDR3 spans 14 amino acids. Germline loops: CDR1 DFQATT, CDR2 SNEGSKA (reference sequence). The CDR3 reads CGAPQSEGIREQYF. The CDR3 DNA reads as TGCGGTGCCCCCCAGTCGGAGGGGATTCGGGAGCAGTACTTC.

The CDR3, as DNA: TGCAGTGCCCCAACCCGGGTTGCGGCCAGCACAGATACGCAGTATTTT. It translates to CSAPTRVAASTDTQYF. The chain employs TRBV20-1 and TRBJ2-3, with D hard to call. CDR3 size: 16 residues. V was trimmed by 6 bases and J by 0 bases, leaving 19 bases between them. Germline V CDR1 and CDR2: DFQATT, SNEGSKA (reference sequence).

This clonotype was picked up many times. The chain couples TRBV7-2 to TRBJ2-3, with unresolved D. This CDR3 is built from 15 residues. Per the germline V gene, CDR1 is SGHTA and CDR2 is FQGNSA. V was pared by 8 bases and J by 6 bases, with 21 bases between. The CDR3 here is CASSRSPILIDTQYF. CDR3 nucleotide sequence: TGTGCCAGCTCCCGCTCCCCGATCTTGATCGATACGCAGTATTTT.